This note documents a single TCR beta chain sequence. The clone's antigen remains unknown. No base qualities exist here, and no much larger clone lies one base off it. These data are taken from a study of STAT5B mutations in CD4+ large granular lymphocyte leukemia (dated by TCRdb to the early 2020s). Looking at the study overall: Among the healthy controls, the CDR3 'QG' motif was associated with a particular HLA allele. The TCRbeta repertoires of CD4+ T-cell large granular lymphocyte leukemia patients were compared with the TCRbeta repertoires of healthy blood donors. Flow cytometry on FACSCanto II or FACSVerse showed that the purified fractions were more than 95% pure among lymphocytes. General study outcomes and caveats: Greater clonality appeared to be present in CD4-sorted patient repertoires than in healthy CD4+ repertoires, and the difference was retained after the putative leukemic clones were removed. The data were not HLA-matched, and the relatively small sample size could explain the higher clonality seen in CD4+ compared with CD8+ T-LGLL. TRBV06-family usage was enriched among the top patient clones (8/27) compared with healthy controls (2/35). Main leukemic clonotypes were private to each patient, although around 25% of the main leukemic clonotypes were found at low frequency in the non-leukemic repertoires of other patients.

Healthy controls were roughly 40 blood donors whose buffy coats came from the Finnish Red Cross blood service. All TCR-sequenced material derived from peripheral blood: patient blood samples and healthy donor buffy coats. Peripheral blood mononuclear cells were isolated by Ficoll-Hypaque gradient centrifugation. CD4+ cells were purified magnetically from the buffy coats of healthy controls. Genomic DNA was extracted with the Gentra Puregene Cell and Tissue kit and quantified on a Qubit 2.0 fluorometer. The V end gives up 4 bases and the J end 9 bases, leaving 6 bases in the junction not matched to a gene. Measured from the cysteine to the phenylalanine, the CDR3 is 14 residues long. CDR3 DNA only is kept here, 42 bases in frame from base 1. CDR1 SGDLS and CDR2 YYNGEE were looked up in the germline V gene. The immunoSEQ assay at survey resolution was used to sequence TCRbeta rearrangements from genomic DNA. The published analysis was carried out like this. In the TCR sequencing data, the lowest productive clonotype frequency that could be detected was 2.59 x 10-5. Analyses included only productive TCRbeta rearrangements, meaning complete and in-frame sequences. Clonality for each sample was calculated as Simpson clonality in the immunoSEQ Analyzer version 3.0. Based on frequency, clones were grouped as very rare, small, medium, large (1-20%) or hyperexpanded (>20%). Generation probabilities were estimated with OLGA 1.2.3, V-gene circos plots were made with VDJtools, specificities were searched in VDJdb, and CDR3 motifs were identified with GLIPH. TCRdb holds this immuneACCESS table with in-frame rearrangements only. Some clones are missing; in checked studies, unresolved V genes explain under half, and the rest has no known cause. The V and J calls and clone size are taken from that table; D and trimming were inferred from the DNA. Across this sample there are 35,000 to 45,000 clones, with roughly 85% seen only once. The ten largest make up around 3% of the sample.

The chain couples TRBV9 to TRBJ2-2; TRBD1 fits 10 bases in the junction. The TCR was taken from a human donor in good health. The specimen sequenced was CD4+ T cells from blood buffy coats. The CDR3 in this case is CASSSRQGARELFF. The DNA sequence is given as TGTGCCAGCAGCTCCCGACAGGGGGCGAGGGAGCTGTTTTTT.